The subject of this entry is one T cell receptor (beta chain). This sample is part of a study of pediatric ulcerative colitis. Germline CDR1 is MGHDK and CDR2 is SYGVNS. There are 14 residues in the CDR3. The V segment lost 6 bases and the J segment 2 bases; nucleotides outside the gene matches: 5. Rectal tissue came from one to two pinch biopsies taken at colonoscopy. Assay: immunoSEQ multiplex PCR; the TCRdb copy retains only in-frame clones and omits some. The sample has about 37,000 clones, 75% seen once. The sample was gut tissue. The source of this sequence is a boy aged 10-17 years with severe ulcerative colitis. This chain joins TRBV25-1 and TRBJ2-7; 9 nucleotides agree with TRBD1. This CDR3 reads CASRSGTGPYEQYF. The CDR3, as DNA: TGTGCCAGCAGATCCGGGACAGGGCCCTACGAGCAGTACTTC.